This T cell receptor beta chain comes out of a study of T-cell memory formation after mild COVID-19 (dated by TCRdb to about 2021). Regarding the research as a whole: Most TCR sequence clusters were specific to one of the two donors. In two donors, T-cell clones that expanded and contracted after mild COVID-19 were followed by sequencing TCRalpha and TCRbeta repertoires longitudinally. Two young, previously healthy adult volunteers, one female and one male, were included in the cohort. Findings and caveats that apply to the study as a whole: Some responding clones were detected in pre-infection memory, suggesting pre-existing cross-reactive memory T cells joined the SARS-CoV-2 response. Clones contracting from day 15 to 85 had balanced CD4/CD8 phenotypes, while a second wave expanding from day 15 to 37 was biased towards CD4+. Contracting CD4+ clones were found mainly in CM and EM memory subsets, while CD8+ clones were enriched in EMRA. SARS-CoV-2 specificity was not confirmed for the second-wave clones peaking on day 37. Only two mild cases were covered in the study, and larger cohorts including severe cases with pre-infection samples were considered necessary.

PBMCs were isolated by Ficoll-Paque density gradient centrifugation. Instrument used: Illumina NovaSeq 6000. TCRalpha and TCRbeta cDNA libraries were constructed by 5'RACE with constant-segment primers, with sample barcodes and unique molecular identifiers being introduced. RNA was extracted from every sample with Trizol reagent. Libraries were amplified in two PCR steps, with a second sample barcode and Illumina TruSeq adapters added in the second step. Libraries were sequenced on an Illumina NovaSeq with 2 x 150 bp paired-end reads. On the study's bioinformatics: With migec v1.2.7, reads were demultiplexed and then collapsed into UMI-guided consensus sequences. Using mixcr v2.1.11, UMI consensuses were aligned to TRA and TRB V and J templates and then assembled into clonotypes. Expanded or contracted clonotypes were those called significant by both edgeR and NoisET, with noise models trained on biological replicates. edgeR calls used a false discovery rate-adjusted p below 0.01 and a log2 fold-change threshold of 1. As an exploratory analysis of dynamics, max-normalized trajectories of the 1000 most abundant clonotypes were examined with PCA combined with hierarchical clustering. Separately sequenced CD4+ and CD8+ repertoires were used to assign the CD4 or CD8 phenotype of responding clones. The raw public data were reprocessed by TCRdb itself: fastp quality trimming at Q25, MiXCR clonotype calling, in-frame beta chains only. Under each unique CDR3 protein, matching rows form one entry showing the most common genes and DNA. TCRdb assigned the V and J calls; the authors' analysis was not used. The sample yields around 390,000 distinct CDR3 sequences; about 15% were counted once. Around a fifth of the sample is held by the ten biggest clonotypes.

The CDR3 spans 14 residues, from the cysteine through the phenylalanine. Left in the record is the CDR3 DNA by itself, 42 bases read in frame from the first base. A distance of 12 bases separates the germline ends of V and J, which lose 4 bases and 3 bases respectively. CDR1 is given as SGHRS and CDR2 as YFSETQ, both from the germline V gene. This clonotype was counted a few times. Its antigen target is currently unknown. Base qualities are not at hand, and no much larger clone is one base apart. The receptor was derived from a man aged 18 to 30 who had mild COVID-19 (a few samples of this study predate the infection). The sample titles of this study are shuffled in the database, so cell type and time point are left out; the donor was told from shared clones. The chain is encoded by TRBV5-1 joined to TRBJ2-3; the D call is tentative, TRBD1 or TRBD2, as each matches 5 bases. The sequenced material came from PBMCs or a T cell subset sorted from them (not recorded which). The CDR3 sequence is CASSTGRPTDTQYF. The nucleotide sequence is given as TGCGCCAGCAGCACGGGACGACCTACAGATACGCAGTATTTT.